This T cell receptor (beta chain) was sequenced during a study of T cell responses to AZD1222 COVID-19 vaccine. This CDR3 is 17 amino acids long. Germline V gene data show CDR1 as SGHTA and CDR2 as FQGTGA. V lost 2 bases to trimming and J lost 3 bases, with 14 bases between them. Clones were sequenced by immunoSEQ multiplex PCR, and TCRdb holds only the in-frame ones, with some missing. The table has more than 95,000 clones, around 84% seen once. Broader study findings: Nearly half of spike-specific TCRs reportedly go after variant regions that carry no mutations.

A note on this clone: Its antigen remains unidentified.

The clonotype was recovered from an adult who received the AZD1222 COVID-19 vaccine. The sequencing used peripheral blood, collected 28 days after the second AZD1222 dose. The genes are TRBV7-3 and TRBJ1-6, with D maybe TRBD1 (6 bases). The CDR3 protein is CASSLDGGPIYNSPLHF. The CDR3 DNA reads as TGTGCCAGCAGCTTAGATGGGGGGCCCATCTATAATTCACCCCTCCACTTT.